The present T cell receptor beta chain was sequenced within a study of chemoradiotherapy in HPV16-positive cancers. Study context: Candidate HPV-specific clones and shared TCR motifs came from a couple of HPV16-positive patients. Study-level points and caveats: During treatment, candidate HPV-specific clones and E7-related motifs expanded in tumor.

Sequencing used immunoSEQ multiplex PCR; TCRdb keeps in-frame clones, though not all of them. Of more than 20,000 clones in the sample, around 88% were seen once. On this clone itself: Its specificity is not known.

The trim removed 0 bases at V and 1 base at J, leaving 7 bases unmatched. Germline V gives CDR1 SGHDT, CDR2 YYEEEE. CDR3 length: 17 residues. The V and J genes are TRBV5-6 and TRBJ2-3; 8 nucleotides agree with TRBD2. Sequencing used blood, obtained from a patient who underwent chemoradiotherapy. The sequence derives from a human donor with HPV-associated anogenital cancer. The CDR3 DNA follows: TGTGCCAGCAGCTTGGTCGATCTCGGGAGGGGCACAGATACGCAGTATTTT. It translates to CASSLVDLGRGTDTQYF.